This T cell receptor (beta chain) was recovered during a study of shared clonotypes between healthy human individuals. Study observations and caveats: Naive subsets generally exceeded memory subsets in estimated richness. Naive CD4 clonotypes were shared across a handful of donors at roughly 5.5%.

Remarks on this clone: Its antigen is still unknown.

In the naive CD8 group, cells lacked CD45RO and were positively selected for CCR7, so terminally differentiated effector memory CD45RA+ cells were left out. CDR1 MGHRA and CDR2 YSYEKL come from the germline V gene. The length of the CDR3 is 16 residues. J was trimmed by 2 bases and V by 0 bases; bases with no gene match: 4. Repertoires were generated with immunoSEQ multiplex PCR, while TCRdb's copy carries only in-frame clones and drops some. Of millions of clones in the sample, roughly 91% are singletons; the top ten hold about 1.5%. This chain joins TRBV4-1 and TRBJ2-1, with TRBD2 matching 7 bases. Sequences were obtained from naive CD8+ T cells from PBMCs. The sequence derives from a man aged 18 to 30 in good health. Some clones in this sample may be carry-over from other donors' samples. The CDR3 nucleotides read TGCGCCAGCAGCCAAGATGGGGGGGGACCCTACAATGAGCAGTTCTTC. Protein: CASSQDGGGPYNEQFF.